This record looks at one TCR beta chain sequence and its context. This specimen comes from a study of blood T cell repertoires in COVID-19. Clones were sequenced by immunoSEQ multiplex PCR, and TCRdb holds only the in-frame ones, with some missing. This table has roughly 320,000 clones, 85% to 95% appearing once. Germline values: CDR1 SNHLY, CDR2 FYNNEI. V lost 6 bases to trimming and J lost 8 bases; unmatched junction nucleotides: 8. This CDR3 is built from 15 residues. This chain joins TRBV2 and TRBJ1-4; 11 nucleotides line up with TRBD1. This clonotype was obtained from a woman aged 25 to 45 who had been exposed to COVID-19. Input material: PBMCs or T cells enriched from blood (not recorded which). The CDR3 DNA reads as TGTGCCAGCAGCGGACAGGGGGCAACAGGGGAAAAACTGTTTTTT. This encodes CASSGQGATGEKLFF.